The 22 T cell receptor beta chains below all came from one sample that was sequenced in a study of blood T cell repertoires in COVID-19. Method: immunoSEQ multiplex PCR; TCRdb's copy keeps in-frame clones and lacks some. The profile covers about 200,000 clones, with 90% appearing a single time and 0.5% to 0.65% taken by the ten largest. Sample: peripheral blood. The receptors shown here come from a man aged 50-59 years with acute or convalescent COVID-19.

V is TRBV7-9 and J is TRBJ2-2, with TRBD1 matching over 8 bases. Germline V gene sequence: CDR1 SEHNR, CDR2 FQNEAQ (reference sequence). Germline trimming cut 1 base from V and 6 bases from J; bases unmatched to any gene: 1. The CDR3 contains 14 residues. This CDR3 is CASSLETGAGELFF. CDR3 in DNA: TGTGCCAGCAGCTTAGAGACAGGGGCCGGGGAGCTGTTTTTT.

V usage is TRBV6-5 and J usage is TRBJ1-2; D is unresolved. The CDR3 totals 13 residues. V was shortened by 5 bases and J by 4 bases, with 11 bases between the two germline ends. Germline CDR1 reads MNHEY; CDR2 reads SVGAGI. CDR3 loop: CASSPSPLYGYTF. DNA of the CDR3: TGTGCCAGCAGTCCGAGCCCCCTCTATGGCTACACCTTC.

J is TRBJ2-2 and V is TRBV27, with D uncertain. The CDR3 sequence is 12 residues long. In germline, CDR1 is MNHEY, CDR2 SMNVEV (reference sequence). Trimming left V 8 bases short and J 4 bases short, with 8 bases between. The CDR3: CASRVFTGELFF. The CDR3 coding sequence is TGTGCCAGCCGGGTTTTCACCGGGGAGCTGTTTTTT.

As DNA, the CDR3 is TGTGCCAGCAGCAAGGGACTAGCGGGGGGGCAAGTAGATACGCAGTATTTT. The encoded protein is CASSKGLAGGQVDTQYF. The gene calls are TRBV9 and TRBJ2-3, with 16 bases identical to TRBD2. V gave up 4 bases and J gave up 5 bases; unmatched junction bases: 7. CDR3 length: 17 amino acids. CDR1 and CDR2 from the germline V gene are SGDLS and YYNGEE.

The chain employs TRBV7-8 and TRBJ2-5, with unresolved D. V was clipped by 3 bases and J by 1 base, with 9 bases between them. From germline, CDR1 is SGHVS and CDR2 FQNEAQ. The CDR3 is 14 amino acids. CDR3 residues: CASSLRHGQETQYF. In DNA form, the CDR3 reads TGTGCCAGCAGCTTGAGACACGGCCAAGAGACCCAGTACTTC.

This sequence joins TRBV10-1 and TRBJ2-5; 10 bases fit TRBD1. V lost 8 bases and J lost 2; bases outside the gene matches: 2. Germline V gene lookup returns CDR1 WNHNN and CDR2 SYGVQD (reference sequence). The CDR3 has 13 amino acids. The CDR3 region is CASGTGAQETQYF. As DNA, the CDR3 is TGCGCCAGCGGGACAGGGGCTCAAGAGACCCAGTACTTC.

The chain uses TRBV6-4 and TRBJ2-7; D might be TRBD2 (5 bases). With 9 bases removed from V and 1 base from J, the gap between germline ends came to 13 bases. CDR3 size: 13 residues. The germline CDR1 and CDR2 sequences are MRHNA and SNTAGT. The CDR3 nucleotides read TGTGCCAGGGGAGCGAGCGTTTCCTACGAGCAGTACGTC. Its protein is CARGASVSYEQYV.

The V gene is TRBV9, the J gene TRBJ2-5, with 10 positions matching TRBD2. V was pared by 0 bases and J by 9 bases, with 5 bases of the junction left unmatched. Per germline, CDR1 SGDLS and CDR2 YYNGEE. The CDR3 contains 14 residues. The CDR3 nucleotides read TGTGCCAGCAGCGTAGACCCAGCGGGGGGGCCCCAGTACTTC. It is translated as CASSVDPAGGPQYF.

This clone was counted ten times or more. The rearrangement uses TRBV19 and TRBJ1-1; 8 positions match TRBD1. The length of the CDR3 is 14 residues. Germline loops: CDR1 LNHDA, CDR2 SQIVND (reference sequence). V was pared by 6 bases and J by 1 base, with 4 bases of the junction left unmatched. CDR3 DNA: TGTGCCAGTAGGGACAGGGTCAGGAACACTGAAGCTTTCTTT. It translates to CASRDRVRNTEAFF. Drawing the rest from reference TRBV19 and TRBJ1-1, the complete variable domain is DGGITQSPKYLFRKEGQNVTLSCEQNLNHDAMYWYRQDPGQGLRLIYYSQIVNDFQKGDIAEGYSVSREKKESFPLTVTSAQKNPTAFYLCASRDRVRNTEAFFGQGTRLTVV.

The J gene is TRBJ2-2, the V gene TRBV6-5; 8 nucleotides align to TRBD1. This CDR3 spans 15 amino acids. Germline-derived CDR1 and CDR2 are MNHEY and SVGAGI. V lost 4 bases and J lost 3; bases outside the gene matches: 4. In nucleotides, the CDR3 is TGTGCCAGCAGTTCCCAGGGGGCAGACACCGGGGAGCTGTTTTTT. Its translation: CASSSQGADTGELFF.

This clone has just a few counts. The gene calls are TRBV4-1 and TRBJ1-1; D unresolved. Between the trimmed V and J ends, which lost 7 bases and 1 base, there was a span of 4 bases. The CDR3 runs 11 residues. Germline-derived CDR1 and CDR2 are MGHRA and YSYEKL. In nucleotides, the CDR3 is TGCGCCAGCAAACAGAACACTGAAGCTTTCTTT. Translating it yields CASKQNTEAFF.

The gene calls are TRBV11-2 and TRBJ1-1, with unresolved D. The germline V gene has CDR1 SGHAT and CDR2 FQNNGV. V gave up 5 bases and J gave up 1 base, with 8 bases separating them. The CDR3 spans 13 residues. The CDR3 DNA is TGTGCCAGCAGCAAAGCGAGGAACACTGAAGCTTTCTTT. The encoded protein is CASSKARNTEAFF. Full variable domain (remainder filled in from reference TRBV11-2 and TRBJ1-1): EAGVAQSPRYKIIEKRQSVAFWCNPISGHATLYWYQQILGQGPKLLIQFQNNGVVDDSQLPKDRFSAERLKGVDSTLKIQPAKLEDSAVYLCASSKARNTEAFFGQGTRLTVV.

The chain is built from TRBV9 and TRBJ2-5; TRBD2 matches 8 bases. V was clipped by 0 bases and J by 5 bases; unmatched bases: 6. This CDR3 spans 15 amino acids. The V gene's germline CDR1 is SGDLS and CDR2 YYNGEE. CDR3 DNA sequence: TGTGCCAGCAGCGTAGACACGGGAGGGAGGGAGACCCAGTACTTC. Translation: CASSVDTGGRETQYF. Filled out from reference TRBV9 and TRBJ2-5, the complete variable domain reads DSGVTQTPKHLITATGQRVTLRCSPRSGDLSVYWYQQSLDQGLQFLIQYYNGEERAKGNILERFSAQQFPDLHSELNLSSLELGDSALYFCASSVDTGGRETQYFGPGTRLLVL.

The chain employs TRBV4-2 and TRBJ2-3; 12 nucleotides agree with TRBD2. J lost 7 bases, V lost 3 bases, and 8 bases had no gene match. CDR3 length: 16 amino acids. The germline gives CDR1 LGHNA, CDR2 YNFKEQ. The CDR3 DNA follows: TGTGCCAGCAGCCAGGAGACTAGCGGGAGCGGGTATACGCAGTATTTT. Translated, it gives CASSQETSGSGYTQYF.

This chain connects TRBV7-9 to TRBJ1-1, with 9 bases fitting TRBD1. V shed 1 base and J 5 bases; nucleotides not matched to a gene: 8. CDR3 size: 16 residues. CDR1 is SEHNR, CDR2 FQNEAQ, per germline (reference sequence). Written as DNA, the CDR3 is TGTGCCAGCAGCTTAGAGGGACAGGGCCCTTTAACTGAAGCTTTCTTT. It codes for CASSLEGQGPLTEAFF.

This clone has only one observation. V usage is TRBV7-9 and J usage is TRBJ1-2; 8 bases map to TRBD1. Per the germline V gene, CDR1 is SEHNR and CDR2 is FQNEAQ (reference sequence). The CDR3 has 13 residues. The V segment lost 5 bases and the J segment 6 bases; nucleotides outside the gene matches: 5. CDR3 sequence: CASSLQGADGYTF. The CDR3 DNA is TGTGCCAGCAGCCTCCAGGGGGCGGATGGCTACACCTTC. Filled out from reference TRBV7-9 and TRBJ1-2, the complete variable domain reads DTGVSQNPRHKITKRGQNVTFRCDPISEHNRLYWYRQTLGQGPEFLTYFQNEAQLEKSRLLSDRFSAERPKGSFSTLEIQRTEQGDSAMYLCASSLQGADGYTFGSGTRLTVV.

The CDR3 DNA follows: TGTGCCAGCAGCGATCTCGGACAGCCCTTCGATGAGCAGTACTTC. Its protein is CASSDLGQPFDEQYF. The chain carries TRBV6-5 and TRBJ2-7, with a possible D match to TRBD1 (6 bases). Germline lookup yields CDR1 MNHEY and CDR2 SVGAGI. Trimming took 6 bases from V and 7 from J, leaving 22 bases between them. This CDR3 is built from 15 residues.

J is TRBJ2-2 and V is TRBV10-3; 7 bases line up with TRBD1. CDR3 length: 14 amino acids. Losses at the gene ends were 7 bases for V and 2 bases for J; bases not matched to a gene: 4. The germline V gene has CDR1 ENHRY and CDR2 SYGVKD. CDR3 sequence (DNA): TGTGCCATCAAGGACAGGAGTAACACCGGGGAGCTGTTTTTT. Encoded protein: CAIKDRSNTGELFF.

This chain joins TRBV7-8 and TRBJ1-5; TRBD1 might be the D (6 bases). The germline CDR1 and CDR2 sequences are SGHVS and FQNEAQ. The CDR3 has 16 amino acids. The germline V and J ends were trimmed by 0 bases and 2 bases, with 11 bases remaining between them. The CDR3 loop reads CASSLAGRGGNQPQHF. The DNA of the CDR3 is TGTGCCAGCAGCTTAGCCGGCAGGGGTGGCAATCAGCCCCAGCATTTT.

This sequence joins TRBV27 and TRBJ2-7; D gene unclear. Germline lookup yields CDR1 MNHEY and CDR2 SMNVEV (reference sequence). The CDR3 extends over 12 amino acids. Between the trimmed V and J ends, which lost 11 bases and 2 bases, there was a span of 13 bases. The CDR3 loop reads CALGDPTYEQYF. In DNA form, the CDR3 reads TGTGCCCTTGGAGACCCCACCTACGAGCAGTACTTC.

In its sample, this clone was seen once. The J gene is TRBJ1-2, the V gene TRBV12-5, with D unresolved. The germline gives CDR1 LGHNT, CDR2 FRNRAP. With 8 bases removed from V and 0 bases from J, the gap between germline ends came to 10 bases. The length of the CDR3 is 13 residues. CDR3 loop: CASSSGSNYGYTF. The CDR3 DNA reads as TGTGCTAGTTCTAGCGGCTCTAACTATGGCTACACCTTC.

As DNA, the CDR3 is TGTGCCAGCAGCTGTGGTAGAGTCGAGCAGTACGTC. Encoded protein: CASSCGRVEQYV. The V call is TRBV21-1, the J call TRBJ2-7; the table's D call, TRBD2, has no DNA check behind it. TRBV21-1 is marked as a pseudogene. The CDR3 extends over 12 amino acids.